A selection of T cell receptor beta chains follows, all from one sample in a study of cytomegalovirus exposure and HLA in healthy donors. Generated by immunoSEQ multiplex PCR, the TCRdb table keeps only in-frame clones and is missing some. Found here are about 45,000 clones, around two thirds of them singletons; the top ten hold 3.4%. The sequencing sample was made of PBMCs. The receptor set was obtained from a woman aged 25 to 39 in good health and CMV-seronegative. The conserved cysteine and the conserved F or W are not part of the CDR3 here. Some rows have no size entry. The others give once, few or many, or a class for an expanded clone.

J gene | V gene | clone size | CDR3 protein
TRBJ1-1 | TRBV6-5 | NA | ASSSYARGAEAF
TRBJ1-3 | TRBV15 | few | ATSRDLAGPLFIY
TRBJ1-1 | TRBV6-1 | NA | ASSELEGTEAF
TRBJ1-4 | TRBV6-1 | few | ASSVGEQGYEKLF
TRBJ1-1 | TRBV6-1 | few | ASRIGQGSTEAF
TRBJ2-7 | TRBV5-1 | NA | ASSWTAGGVYEQY
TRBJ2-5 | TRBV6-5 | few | ASRDSGETQY
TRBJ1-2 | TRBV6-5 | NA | ASSVTGENGYT
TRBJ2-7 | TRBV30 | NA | AQRNEQY
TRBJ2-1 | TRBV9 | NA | ASSAAFNEQF
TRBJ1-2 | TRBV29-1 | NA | SVEDHGRGRNGYT
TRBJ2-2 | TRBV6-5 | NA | ASSYSGTNTGELF
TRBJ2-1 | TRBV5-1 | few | ASSLGSGGHNEQF
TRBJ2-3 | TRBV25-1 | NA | ASRRTSTDTQY
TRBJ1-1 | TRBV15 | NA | ATSRPTQNPNTEAF
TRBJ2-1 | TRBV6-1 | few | ASRRDFSSYNEQF
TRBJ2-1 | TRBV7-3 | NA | ASSPLQREDNEQF
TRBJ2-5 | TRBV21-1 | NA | ASSKVGGGLETQY
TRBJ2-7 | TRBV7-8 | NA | ASSPRRGGPYEQY
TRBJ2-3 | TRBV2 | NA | ASSDSGSSTDTQY
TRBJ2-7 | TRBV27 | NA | ASSWAGGNEQY
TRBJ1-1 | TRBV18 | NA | ASSPGNTEAF
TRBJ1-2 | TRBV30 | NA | AWYINYGYT
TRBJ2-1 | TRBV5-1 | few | ASSYRGRNNEQF
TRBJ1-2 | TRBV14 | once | ASRETGGGRYGYT
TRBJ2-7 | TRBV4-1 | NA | ASSQDSYEQY
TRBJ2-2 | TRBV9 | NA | ASSVVAGGQTGELF
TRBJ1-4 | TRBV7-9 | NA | ASSLSNYEKLF
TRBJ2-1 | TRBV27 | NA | ASSSTENNEQF
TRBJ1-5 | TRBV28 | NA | ASRQTGSNQPQH
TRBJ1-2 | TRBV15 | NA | ATSRDLNDRAGYT
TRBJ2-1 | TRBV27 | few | ATINLAGGYNEQF
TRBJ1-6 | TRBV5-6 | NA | ASSPWTGRNSPLH
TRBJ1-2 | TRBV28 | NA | ATRGQGIRGHGYT
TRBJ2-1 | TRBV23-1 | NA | ASTAKGDRTNEQF
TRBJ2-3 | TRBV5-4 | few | ASSPDSSTDTQY
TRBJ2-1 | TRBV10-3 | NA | AIGREGGEQF
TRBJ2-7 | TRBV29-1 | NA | SVGTGTTYEQY
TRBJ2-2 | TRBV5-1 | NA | ASSWTGNTGELF
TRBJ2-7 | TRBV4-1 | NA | ASSHPIRDTRDEQY
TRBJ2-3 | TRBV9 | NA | ASSVGVSTDTQY
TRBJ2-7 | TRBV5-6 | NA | ASSLQAQGLEQY
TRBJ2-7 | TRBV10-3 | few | AIRPGQNSYEQY
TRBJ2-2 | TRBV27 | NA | ASSTKTPGVYHSNTGELF
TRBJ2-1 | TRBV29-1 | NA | SVEDLRGRGNNEQF
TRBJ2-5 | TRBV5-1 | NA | ASSPGLAVLETQY
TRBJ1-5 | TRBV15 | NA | ATSREAGEQPQH
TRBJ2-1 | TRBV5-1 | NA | ASSFGGSGNEQF
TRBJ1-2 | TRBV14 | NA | ASSPIDRGKKYYT